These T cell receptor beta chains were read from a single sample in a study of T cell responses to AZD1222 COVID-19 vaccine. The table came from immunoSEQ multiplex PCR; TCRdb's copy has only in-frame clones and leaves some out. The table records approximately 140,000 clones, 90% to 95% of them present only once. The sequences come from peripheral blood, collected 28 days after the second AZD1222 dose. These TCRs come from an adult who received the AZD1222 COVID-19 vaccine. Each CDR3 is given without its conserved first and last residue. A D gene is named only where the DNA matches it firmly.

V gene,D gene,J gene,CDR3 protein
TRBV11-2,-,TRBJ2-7,ASSLNRALAYEQY
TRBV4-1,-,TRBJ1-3,ASSQGIPALGMINSGNTIY
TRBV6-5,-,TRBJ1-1,ASSFHGQGMNTEAF
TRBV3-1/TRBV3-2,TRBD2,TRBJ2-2,ASSQDLAGLTGELF
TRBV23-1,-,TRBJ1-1,ASSPRQVVAF
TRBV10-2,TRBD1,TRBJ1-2,ASRGPGQSNYGYT
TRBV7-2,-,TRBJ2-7,ASSLERSYEQY
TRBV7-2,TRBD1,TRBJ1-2,ASSLISGGARGYT
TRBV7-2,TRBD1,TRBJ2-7,ASRGQTGNGHEQY
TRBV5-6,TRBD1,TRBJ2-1,ASSLGSGGVYNEQF
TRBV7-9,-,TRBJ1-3,ASTRTATLRGSGNTIY
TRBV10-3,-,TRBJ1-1,AISISRTEAF
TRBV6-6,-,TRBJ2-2,ASSYSTTGELF
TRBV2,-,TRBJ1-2,ASSRETESNYGYT
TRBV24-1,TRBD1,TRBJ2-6,ATSDPRQGAGANVLT
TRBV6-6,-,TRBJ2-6,ASSYGQTSGANVLT
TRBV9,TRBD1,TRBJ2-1,ASSRGLLHEQF
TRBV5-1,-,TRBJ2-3,ASSLDSGRNTQY